This TCR beta chain emerged from a study of beta chain features in type 1 diabetes. Background on the study: All samples together contributed 107,917,701 sorted cells for examination.

Findings and caveats of the study: The cDNA sequencing approach could over-represent high-TCR-expressing cells. When Type 1 diabetes patients were examined, their TCRB CDR3s proved moderately but significantly shorter in all four CD4+ subsets.

Since all of the isolated RNA was reverse transcribed, expressed TCRB transcripts were what got sequenced. The table came from immunoSEQ multiplex PCR; TCRdb's copy has only in-frame clones and leaves some out. The table lists around 130,000 clones, approximately 9% of them singletons, with 0.6% to 0.9% in the top ten. Concerning this clone itself: Antigen unknown.

In all sorted populations, purity surpassed 95%. The CDR3 sequence is 15 residues long. V shed 5 bases, J shed 3 bases, and the junction held 8 bases outside the gene matches. The germline gives CDR1 SEHNR, CDR2 FQNEAQ (reference sequence). This clonotype originated in a man between 25 and 39 years old with type 1 diabetes. The V call is TRBV7-9, the J call TRBJ2-7; 9 positions agree with TRBD1. Source material: central memory CD4+ T cells from blood. DNA of the CDR3: TGTGCCAGCAGCGACCGGGACAGGGTAAACTACGAGCAGTACTTC. As protein: CASSDRDRVNYEQYF. Variable domain in full (rest from reference TRBV7-9 and TRBJ2-7): DTGVSQNPRHKITKRGQNVTFRCDPISEHNRLYWYRQTLGQGPEFLTYFQNEAQLEKSRLLSDRFSAERPKGSFSTLEIQRTEQGDSAMYLCASSDRDRVNYEQYFGPGTRLTVT.